Described below is a single T cell receptor (beta chain) sequence and its context. Its antigen is not identified. CDR1 is LGHDT, CDR2 YNNKEL, per germline (reference sequence). The CDR3 runs 14 residues. The V gene lost 4 bases and the J gene lost 10 bases, with 19 bases spanning the gap. The data were taken from a study of vaccination effects on CD4 cells after COVID-19. Sequencing followed a ViraFEST assay step that expanded antigen-specific CD4+ T cells with viral peptide pools. Culturing for approximately 10 days preceded CD4+ T cell isolation. Vaccinated recipients, who were negative for nucleocapsid antibodies, had no history of SARS-CoV-2 infection. At days 3 and 7, half of the medium was exchanged for IL-2 medium. TCRdb's copy holds only in-frame clones and misses some; the assay was immunoSEQ multiplex PCR. The sample contains around 63,000 clones, approximately 71% of which appear only once.

The source material was CD4+ T cells from PBMCs cultured with HCoV-OC43 spike peptides, sampled before COVID-19 vaccination. Subset indicated: HCoV-OC43 spike overlapping peptide pool stimulation. This sequence was found in a human donor who received a COVID-19 vaccine. This chain uses TRBV3-1 (or the pseudogene TRBV3-2) with TRBJ1-2, with D maybe TRBD1 (6 bases). CDR3 sequence (DNA): TGTGCCAGCAGCCTCTCCGGGACAAAGAGTGACTACACCTTC. It translates to CASSLSGTKSDYTF.